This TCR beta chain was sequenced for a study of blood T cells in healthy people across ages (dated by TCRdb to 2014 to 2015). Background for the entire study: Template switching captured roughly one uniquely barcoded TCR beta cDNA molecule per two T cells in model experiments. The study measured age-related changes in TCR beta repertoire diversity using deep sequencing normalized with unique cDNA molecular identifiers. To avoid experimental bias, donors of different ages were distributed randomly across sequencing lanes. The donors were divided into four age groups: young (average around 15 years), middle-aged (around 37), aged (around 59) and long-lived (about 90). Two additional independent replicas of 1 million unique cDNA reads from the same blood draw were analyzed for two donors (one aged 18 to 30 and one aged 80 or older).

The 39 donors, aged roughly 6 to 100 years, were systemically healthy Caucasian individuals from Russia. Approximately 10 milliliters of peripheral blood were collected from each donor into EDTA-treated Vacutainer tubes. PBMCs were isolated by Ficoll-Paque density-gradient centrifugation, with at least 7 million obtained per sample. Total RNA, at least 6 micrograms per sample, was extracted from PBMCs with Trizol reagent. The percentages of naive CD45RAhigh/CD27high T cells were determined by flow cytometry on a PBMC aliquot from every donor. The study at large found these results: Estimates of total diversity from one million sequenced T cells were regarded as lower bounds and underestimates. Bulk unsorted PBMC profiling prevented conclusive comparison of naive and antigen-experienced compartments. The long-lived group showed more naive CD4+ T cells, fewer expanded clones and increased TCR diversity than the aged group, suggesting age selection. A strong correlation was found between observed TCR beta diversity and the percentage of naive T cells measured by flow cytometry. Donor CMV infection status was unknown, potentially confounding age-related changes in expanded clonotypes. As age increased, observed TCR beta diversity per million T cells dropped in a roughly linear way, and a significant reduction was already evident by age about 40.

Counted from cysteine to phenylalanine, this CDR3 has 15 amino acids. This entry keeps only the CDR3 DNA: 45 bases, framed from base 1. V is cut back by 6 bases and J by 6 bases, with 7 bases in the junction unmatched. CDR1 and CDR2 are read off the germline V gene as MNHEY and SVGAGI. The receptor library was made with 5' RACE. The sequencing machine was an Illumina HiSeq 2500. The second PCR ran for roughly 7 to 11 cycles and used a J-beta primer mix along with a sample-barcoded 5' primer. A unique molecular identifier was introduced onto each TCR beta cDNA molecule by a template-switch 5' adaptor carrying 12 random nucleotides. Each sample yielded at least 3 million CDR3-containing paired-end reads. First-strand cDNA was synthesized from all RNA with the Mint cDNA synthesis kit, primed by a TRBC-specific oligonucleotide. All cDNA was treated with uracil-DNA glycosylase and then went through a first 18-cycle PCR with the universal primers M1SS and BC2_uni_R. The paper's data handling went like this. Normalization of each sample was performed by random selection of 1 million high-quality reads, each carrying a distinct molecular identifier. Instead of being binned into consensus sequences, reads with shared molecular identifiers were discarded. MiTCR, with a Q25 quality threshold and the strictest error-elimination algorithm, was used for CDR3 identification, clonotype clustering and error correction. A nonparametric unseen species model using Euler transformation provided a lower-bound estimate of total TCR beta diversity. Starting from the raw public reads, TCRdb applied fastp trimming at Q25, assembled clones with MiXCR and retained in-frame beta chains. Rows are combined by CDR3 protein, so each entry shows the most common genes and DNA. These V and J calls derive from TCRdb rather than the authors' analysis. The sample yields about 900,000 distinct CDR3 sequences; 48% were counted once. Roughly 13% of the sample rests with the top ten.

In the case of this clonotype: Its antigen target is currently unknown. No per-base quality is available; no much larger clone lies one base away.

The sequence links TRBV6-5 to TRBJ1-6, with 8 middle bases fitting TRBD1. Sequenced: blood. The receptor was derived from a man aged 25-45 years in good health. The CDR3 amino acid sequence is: CASSSGGAGNSPLHF. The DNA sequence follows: TGTGCCAGCAGCTCAGGGGGCGCGGGTAATTCACCCCTCCACTTT.